This note documents a single T cell receptor beta chain sequence. The CDR3 sequence is 12 residues long. V was cut by 0 bases and J by 12 bases, with 6 bases left in between. Germline V gene data show CDR1 as PRHDT and CDR2 as FYEKMQ (reference sequence). This record belongs to a study of blood T cells in healthy people across ages. A sample-barcoded 5' primer and a J-beta primer mix were used in a second PCR of about 7 to 12 cycles. TCRdb re-called the 5' RACE reads with MiXCR, one entry per CDR3 protein. This table holds fewer than 800,000 distinct CDR3 sequences, more than 20% found once. This sample also appeared in a second study, on T cells of mothers and their children.

The genes are TRBV13 and TRBJ1-6; D gene unclear. The sequence derives from a boy aged 10-17 years in good health. Sequences were obtained from blood. CDR3 sequence (DNA): TGTGCCAGCAGCTTAGGAGAGGTACCCCTCCACTTT. It specifies CASSLGEVPLHF.